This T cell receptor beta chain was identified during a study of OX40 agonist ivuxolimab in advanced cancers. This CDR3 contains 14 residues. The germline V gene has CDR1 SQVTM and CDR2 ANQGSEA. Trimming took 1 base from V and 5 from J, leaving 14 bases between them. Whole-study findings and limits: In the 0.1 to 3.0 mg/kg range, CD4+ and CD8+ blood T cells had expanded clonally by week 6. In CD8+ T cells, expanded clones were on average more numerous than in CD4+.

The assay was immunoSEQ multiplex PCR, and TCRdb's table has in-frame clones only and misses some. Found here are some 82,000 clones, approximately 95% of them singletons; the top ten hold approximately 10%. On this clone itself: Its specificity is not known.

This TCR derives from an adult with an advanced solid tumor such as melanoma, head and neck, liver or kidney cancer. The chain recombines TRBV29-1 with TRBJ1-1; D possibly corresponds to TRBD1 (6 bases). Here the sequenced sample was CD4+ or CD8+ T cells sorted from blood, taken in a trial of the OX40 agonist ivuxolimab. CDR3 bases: TGCAGCGTTGAAGGGGAGGGGGGCTTTACTGAAGCTTTCTTT. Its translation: CSVEGEGGFTEAFF.